One and the same sample provided the 27 T cell receptor beta chains below, sequenced in a study of T cell changes during pregnancy in multiple sclerosis. Data came from immunoSEQ multiplex PCR; TCRdb stores just in-frame clones and leaves some out. The sample yields around 43,000 clones, roughly nine tenths seen once. Sequenced material: CD4+ T cells from peripheral blood mononuclear cells, taken in the first trimester of pregnancy. The origin of the receptors is a female donor with multiple sclerosis, enrolled in a pregnancy study.

V is TRBV14 and J is TRBJ1-1; D unresolved. Germline V gene lookup returns CDR1 SGHDN and CDR2 FVKESK. This CDR3 has 12 residues. V dropped 6 bases and J dropped 1 base, with 6 bases sitting between them. The CDR3 DNA sequence: TGTGCCAGCAGGGGCTCGAACACTGAAGCTTTCTTT. Residues: CASRGSNTEAFF.

The chain has TRBV7-8 and TRBJ2-7, with TRBD1 matching 10 bases. The CDR3 spans 17 residues. Germline V CDR1 and CDR2: SGHVS, FQNEAQ. Trimming at V came to 4 bases and at J to 3 bases, leaving 12 bases not matched to a gene. The CDR3 DNA sequence: TGTGCCAGCAGCTCCAGCCCCTCCGGGACAGGGGTCTACGAGCAGTACTTC. Its protein product is CASSSSPSGTGVYEQYF.

This chain joins TRBV30 and TRBJ2-7; TRBD1 matches 9 bases. Per germline, CDR1 GTSNPN and CDR2 SVGIG (reference sequence). This CDR3 contains 13 residues. The V segment lost 7 bases and the J segment 5 bases; nucleotides outside the gene matches: 9. The CDR3 loop is CAYSPGQGHEQYF. The CDR3 DNA reads TGTGCCTACTCACCGGGACAGGGACACGAGCAGTACTTC.

As regards this clone: Its ends do not fully match the called genes, so a read error is possible. V and J are TRBV29-1 and TRBJ1-2; D possibly corresponds to TRBD1 (5 bases). Germline V gene sequence: CDR1 SQVTM, CDR2 ANQGSEA. This CDR3 comprises 10 residues. CDR3 in amino acids: CSVYYRTPIF. CDR3 coding DNA: TGCAGCGTTTATTACAGGACCCCGATCTTC.

Notes on this clone: The junction differs from germline at one of its ends, possibly a read error. The genes are TRBV5-1 and TRBJ2-5, with TRBD2 identical over 12 bases. This CDR3 region has 15 residues. The germline gives CDR1 SGHRS, CDR2 YFSETQ. CDR3 loop: CAGSLQGLAGETQYF. The CDR3 bases are TGCGCCGGCAGCTTACAAGGACTAGCGGGGGAGACCCAGTACTTC.

The chain is built from TRBV6-5 and TRBJ1-2, with 7 bases that match TRBD1. Germline lookup yields CDR1 MNHEY and CDR2 SVGAGI. V trimming: 6 bases; J trimming: 5 bases; junction bases outside the gene matches: 3. This CDR3 comprises 12 residues. The CDR3 loop reads CASRGTAYGYTF. Here the CDR3 DNA reads TGTGCCAGCAGAGGGACAGCTTATGGCTACACCTTC.

The chain recombines TRBV29-1 with TRBJ2-7; maybe TRBD1 (6 bases). The CDR3 extends over 12 amino acids. V lost 0 bases to trimming and J lost 7 bases, with 10 bases between them. The germline V gene has CDR1 SQVTM and CDR2 ANQGSEA. The CDR3 bases are TGCAGCGTTGAAGATCAGGGGATGGAGCAGTACTTC. As protein: CSVEDQGMEQYF.

The J gene is TRBJ1-5, the V gene TRBV7-9; D is unclear. Trimming left V 4 bases short and J 3 bases short, with 13 bases between. This CDR3 contains 15 residues. Germline CDR1 SEHNR, CDR2 FQNEAQ (reference sequence). CDR3 loop: CASSSDGRFNQPQHF. In DNA form, the CDR3 reads TGTGCCAGCAGCTCGGACGGGAGATTCAATCAGCCCCAGCATTTT.

The V call is TRBV19, the J call TRBJ1-1; 10 positions match TRBD1. V was clipped by 9 bases and J by 0 bases; unmatched bases: 13. Germline-derived CDR1 and CDR2 are LNHDA and SQIVND (reference sequence). This CDR3 is built from 17 residues. CDR3 amino acids: CASAMDRGRNMNTEAFF. CDR3 coding DNA: TGTGCCAGCGCCATGGACAGGGGGAGGAACATGAACACTGAAGCTTTCTTT.

V and J are TRBV7-9 and TRBJ1-2; D gene uncertain. V shed 5 bases and J shed 4 bases, with 17 bases lying between them. Germline CDR1 SEHNR, CDR2 FQNEAQ (reference sequence). CDR3 size: 15 residues. For the CDR3, the DNA is TGTGCCAGCAGCCATATGAACAAGCGTGGCTATGGCTACACCTTC. This codes for CASSHMNKRGYGYTF.

This rearrangement joins TRBV7-8 to TRBJ2-2, with D perhaps matching TRBD2 (5 bases). This CDR3 comprises 15 residues. V was cut by 3 bases and J by 7 bases, with 15 bases left in between. Germline CDR1 reads SGHVS; CDR2 reads FQNEAQ. The CDR3 spells CASSFSYGEGGELFF. CDR3 sequence (DNA): TGTGCCAGCAGCTTCTCATACGGGGAAGGCGGGGAGCTGTTTTTT.

The genes are TRBV7-2 and TRBJ2-7; 7 nucleotides agree with TRBD1. This CDR3 is built from 16 residues. Germline V gives CDR1 SGHTA, CDR2 FQGNSA. V was clipped by 4 bases and J by 1 base; unmatched bases: 10. The CDR3 DNA reads as TGTGCCAGCAGCTCCCCACCGGGACAGAAATCCTACGAGCAGTACTTC. Encoded protein: CASSSPPGQKSYEQYF.

Turning to this clone: This may arise from a read error, as a much more abundant clone is one base away. The rearrangement joins TRBV18 to TRBJ2-2; no definite D call. Germline V gene lookup returns CDR1 KGHSH and CDR2 LQKENI. V was shortened by 6 bases and J by 2 bases, with 13 bases between the two germline ends. This CDR3 is built from 15 residues. CDR3 protein: CASSPGERNTGELFF. The CDR3, as DNA: TGTGCCAGCTCCCCAGGAGAGAGAAACACCGGGGAGCTGTTTTTT.

The V and J genes are TRBV5-1 and TRBJ2-2; tentative D call: TRBD1 (6 bases). The germline V gene has CDR1 SGHRS and CDR2 YFSETQ. V dropped 4 bases and J dropped 4 bases, with 14 bases sitting between them. This CDR3 spans 15 amino acids. Written as DNA, the CDR3 is TGCGCCAGCAGCCTAGGGGGACAAACCACCGGGGAGCTGTTTTTT. Translation: CASSLGGQTTGELFF.

The rearrangement links TRBV7-7 to TRBJ2-3, with 7 bases lining up with TRBD2. With 5 bases clipped from V and 5 bases from J, the junction kept 16 bases outside the gene matches. In germline, CDR1 is SSHAT, CDR2 FNYEAQ (reference sequence). This CDR3 region has 17 residues. CDR3 protein: CASSPRLASGLGDTQYF. The CDR3 DNA follows: TGTGCCAGCAGCCCCAGACTAGCATCGGGCTTGGGAGATACGCAGTATTTT.

The V and J genes are TRBV5-1 and TRBJ2-3; tentatively, D is TRBD2 (6 bases). Germline V lookup: CDR1 SGHRS, CDR2 YFSETQ. Between the trimmed V and J ends, which lost 0 bases and 3 bases, there was a span of 11 bases. The CDR3 has 15 residues. The CDR3 DNA sequence: TGCGCCAGCAGCTTGGGACTAGGGGATACAGATACGCAGTATTTT. It is translated as CASSLGLGDTDTQYF.

The V gene is TRBV6-1, the J gene TRBJ2-1, with 14 bases fitting TRBD2. J was trimmed by 9 bases and V by 1 base; bases with no gene match: 2. The CDR3 totals 15 residues. In germline, CDR1 is MNHNS, CDR2 SASEGT. The chain's CDR3 is CASSEGLAGGVEQFF. CDR3 nucleotide sequence: TGTGCCAGCAGTGAAGGACTAGCGGGAGGGGTTGAGCAGTTCTTC.

The chain uses TRBV19 and TRBJ1-5; TRBD1 matches at 12 bases. The CDR3 covers 18 residues. The junction had 10 bases not matched to a gene; V was cut back by 5 bases and J by 2 bases. From germline, CDR1 is LNHDA and CDR2 SQIVND (reference sequence). The CDR3 coding sequence is TGTGCCAGTAGTCCACCGGGACAGGGGGCGAGGGGCAATCAGCCCCAGCATTTT. Its translation is CASSPPGQGARGNQPQHF. The full variable domain, rest sourced from reference TRBV19 and TRBJ1-5, is DGGITQSPKYLFRKEGQNVTLSCEQNLNHDAMYWYRQDPGQGLRLIYYSQIVNDFQKGDIAEGYSVSREKKESFPLTVTSAQKNPTAFYLCASSPPGQGARGNQPQHFGDGTRLSIL.

The gene calls are TRBV10-3 and TRBJ2-7; 7 bases match TRBD2. The CDR3 contains 17 residues. V lost 0 bases and J lost 9; bases outside the gene matches: 17. Germline lookup yields CDR1 ENHRY and CDR2 SYGVKD. The CDR3 region is CAISESTQASGAAAQYF. The DNA for the CDR3 is TGTGCCATCAGTGAGTCGACTCAGGCTAGCGGAGCCGCCGCGCAGTACTTC.

The rearrangement links TRBV27 to TRBJ1-5; weak D call: TRBD1 (5 bases). CDR3 length: 17 amino acids. Looked up from germline, CDR1 is MNHEY and CDR2 is SMNVEV (reference sequence). V dropped 6 bases and J dropped 4 bases, with 22 bases sitting between them. The CDR3 is CASSKNYDRELNQPQHF. CDR3 DNA sequence: TGTGCCAGCAGCAAGAATTACGACAGAGAACTAAATCAGCCCCAGCATTTT.

This sequence joins TRBV9 and TRBJ2-1; 14 bases fit TRBD2. This CDR3 is built from 14 residues. Germline CDR1 reads SGDLS; CDR2 reads YYNGEE. V shed 4 bases and J 13 bases; nucleotides not matched to a gene: 7. CDR3 protein: CASSQGLAGAPQFF. As DNA, the CDR3 is TGTGCCAGCAGCCAGGGACTAGCGGGAGCGCCCCAGTTCTTC. Based on the CDR3 plus reference TRBV9 and TRBJ2-1, the full variable domain is DSGVTQTPKHLITATGQRVTLRCSPRSGDLSVYWYQQSLDQGLQFLIQYYNGEERAKGNILERFSAQQFPDLHSELNLSSLELGDSALYFCASSQGLAGAPQFFGPGTRLTVL.

V usage is TRBV19 and J usage is TRBJ1-2; 8 nucleotides line up with TRBD1. The ends lost 5 bases at V and 4 bases at J; junction bases unmatched: 3. The CDR3 length is 13 residues. Per germline, CDR1 LNHDA and CDR2 SQIVND (reference sequence). The CDR3 spells CASSQTGGYGYTF. The CDR3 DNA sequence: TGTGCCAGTAGTCAAACAGGGGGCTATGGCTACACCTTC.

This chain uses TRBV7-6 with TRBJ1-4; a possible D gene is TRBD1 (5 bases). Germline loops: CDR1 SGHVS, CDR2 FNYEAQ. V shed 5 bases and J shed 3 bases, with 16 bases lying between them. CDR3 length equals 16 residues. CDR3 sequence reads: CASSGRSTDPNEKLFF. The CDR3 DNA is TGTGCCAGCAGCGGACGATCGACAGATCCTAATGAAAAACTGTTTTTT.

V gene TRBV27 combines with J gene TRBJ1-6; 9 bases align to TRBD1. Germline V gene lookup returns CDR1 MNHEY and CDR2 SMNVEV (reference sequence). This CDR3 contains 16 residues. V was pared by 1 base and J by 7 bases, with 5 bases of the junction left unmatched. This CDR3 is CASSLFFGTGNSPLHF. DNA for the CDR3: TGTGCCAGCAGTTTATTCTTCGGGACAGGGAATTCACCCCTCCACTTT.

This clone was picked up one time. The DNA for the CDR3 is TGTGCCAGCAGCCAAGCGCTAGGAGCGGACTCTGGAAACACCATATATTTT. It encodes CASSQALGADSGNTIYF. V usage is TRBV4-2 and J usage is TRBJ1-3; no clear D gene. This CDR3 is 17 amino acids long. CDR1 LGHNA and CDR2 YNFKEQ come from the germline V gene. V was trimmed by 1 base and J by 0 bases, leaving 13 bases between them.

This clone was seen more than once but under ten times. The chain recombines TRBV28 with TRBJ2-7; 13 bases fit TRBD2. CDR3 length: 16 amino acids. With V trimmed by 6 bases and J by 0 bases, 5 bases remained unmatched. Germline loops: CDR1 MDHEN, CDR2 SYDVKM. The chain's CDR3 is CASRRTSGGSSYEQYF. DNA for the CDR3: TGTGCCAGCAGGAGGACTAGCGGGGGAAGCTCCTACGAGCAGTACTTC. Full variable domain (remainder filled in from reference TRBV28 and TRBJ2-7): DVKVTQSSRYLVKRTGEKVFLECVQDMDHENMFWYRQDPGLGLRLIYFSYDVKMKEKGDIPEGYSVSREKKERFSLILESASTNQTSMYLCASRRTSGGSSYEQYFGPGTRLTVT.

V and J are TRBV28 and TRBJ1-2; weak D call: TRBD1 (5 bases). This CDR3 region has 12 residues. Trimming took off 6 bases at V and 7 bases at J, with 12 bases between the two ends. Germline V CDR1 and CDR2: MDHEN, SYDVKM. Written as DNA, the CDR3 is TGTGCCAGCAGGACCCCCGGGGGTGGCTACACCTTC. Translation gives CASRTPGGGYTF.